This TCR beta chain came from a study of cytomegalovirus exposure and HLA in healthy donors. The germline V gene encodes CDR1 MNHEY and CDR2 SMNVEV (reference sequence). V shed 3 bases and J 4 bases; nucleotides not matched to a gene: 3. The CDR3 runs 13 residues. PCR employed 60 Vbeta and 13 Jbeta primers. TCRdb's copy holds only in-frame clones and misses some; the assay was immunoSEQ multiplex PCR. This repertoire shows some 89,000 clones, roughly 76% found once; its top ten account for about 2%. The source of this sequence is a woman in her thirties in good health and CMV-seronegative. Source material: PBMCs. The chain joins TRBV27 to TRBJ2-7; 7 bases align to TRBD1. The CDR3 protein is CASSFLQGYEQYF. CDR3 coding DNA: TGTGCCAGCAGTTTCCTACAGGGGTACGAGCAGTACTTC.